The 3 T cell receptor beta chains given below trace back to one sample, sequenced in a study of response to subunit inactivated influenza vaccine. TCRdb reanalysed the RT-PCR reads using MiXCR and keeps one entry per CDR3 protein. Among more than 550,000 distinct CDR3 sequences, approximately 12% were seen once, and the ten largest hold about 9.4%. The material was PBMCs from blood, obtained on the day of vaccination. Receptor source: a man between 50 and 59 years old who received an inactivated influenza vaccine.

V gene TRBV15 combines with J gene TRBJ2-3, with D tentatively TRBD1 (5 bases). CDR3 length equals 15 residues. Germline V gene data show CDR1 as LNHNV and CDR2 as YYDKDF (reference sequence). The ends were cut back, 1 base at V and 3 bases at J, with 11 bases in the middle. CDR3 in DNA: TGTGCCACCAGCAGAGGAAGGGGCGGAACAGATACGCAGTATTTT. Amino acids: CATSRGRGGTDTQYF.

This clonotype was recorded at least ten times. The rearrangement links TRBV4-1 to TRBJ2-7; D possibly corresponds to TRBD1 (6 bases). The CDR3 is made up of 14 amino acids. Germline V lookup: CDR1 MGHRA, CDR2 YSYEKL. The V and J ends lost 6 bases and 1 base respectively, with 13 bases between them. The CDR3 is CASSYRAKSYEQYF. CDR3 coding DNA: TGCGCCAGCAGTTACAGGGCTAAATCCTACGAGCAGTACTTC.

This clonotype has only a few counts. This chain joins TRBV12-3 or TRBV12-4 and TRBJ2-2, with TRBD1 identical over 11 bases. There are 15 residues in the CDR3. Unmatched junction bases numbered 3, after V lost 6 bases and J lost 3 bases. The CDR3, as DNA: TGTGCCAGCAGACCGGGACAGGGGGACACCGGGGAGCTGTTTTTT. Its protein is CASRPGQGDTGELFF.